This TCR beta chain was sequenced in a study of blood T cell repertoires in COVID-19. Study context: T cells, B-cell-depleted T cells, or PBMCs supplied cDNA or gDNA.

The table came from immunoSEQ multiplex PCR; TCRdb's copy has only in-frame clones and leaves some out. The repertoire holds some 230,000 clones, with more than 75% as singletons. The CDR3 has 16 amino acids. Germline CDR1 MNHEY, CDR2 SVGEGT. V lost 3 bases, J lost 0 bases, and 12 bases lay in between. The sample comprised peripheral blood. V and J are TRBV6-2 or TRBV6-3 and TRBJ1-5, with no clear D. This clonotype was obtained from a man in his forties with acute or convalescent COVID-19. This CDR3 reads CASSYSRPPSNQPQHF. CDR3 DNA sequence: TGTGCCAGCAGTTATTCTAGGCCACCTAGCAATCAGCCCCAGCATTTT.